What follows are 18 T cell receptor beta chains derived from one specimen sequenced in a study of T cells in Graves' hyperthyroidism and ophthalmopathy. TCR beta CDR3 region amplification was performed from RNA transcripts. HTBI primers were used for first-round RT-PCR of the TCR CDR3. TCRdb processed the multiplex PCR reads anew with MiXCR; each CDR3 protein has one entry. The repertoire holds 490,000 or so distinct CDR3 sequences, with around a fifth as singletons. The sequencing sample was made of blood. All receptors come from a woman in her seventies with Graves' ophthalmopathy.

This clonotype was seen a few times. The chain couples TRBV10-2 to TRBJ2-3; 8 nucleotides agree with TRBD2. J lost 2 bases, V lost 3 bases, and 4 bases had no gene match. CDR3 length: 15 residues. Per the germline V gene, CDR1 is WSHSY and CDR2 is SAAADI. The CDR3 sequence is CASSDIAGFTDTQYF. CDR3 sequence (DNA): TGCGCCAGCAGTGACATAGCGGGATTCACAGATACGCAGTATTTT.

This clonotype came up a few times. This chain uses TRBV3-1 with TRBJ1-2; D is undetermined. The germline CDR1 and CDR2 sequences are LGHDT and YNNKEL (reference sequence). This CDR3 is 16 amino acids long. Trimming shortened V by 0 bases and J by 7 bases, and 18 bases separated the two germline ends. The CDR3 loop reads CASSQEGTAGRGGYTF. The CDR3 DNA reads TGTGCCAGCAGCCAAGAGGGAACAGCCGGTCGCGGTGGCTACACCTTC.

Only a few counts were recorded for this clonotype. J is TRBJ1-1 and V is TRBV14; D uncertain. Trimming removed 2 bases at V and 8 bases at J, with 12 bases between. CDR1 SGHDN and CDR2 FVKESK come from the germline V gene. This CDR3 comprises 13 residues. This CDR3 reads CASSQFQRLEAFF. The CDR3, as DNA: TGTGCCAGCAGCCAATTTCAGCGTTTGGAAGCTTTCTTT. The whole variable domain, filled in from reference TRBV14 and TRBJ1-1, reads EAGVTQFPSHSVIEKGQTVTLRCDPISGHDNLYWYRRVMGKEIKFLLHFVKESKQDESGMPNNRFLAERTGGTYSTLKVQPAELEDSGVYFCASSQFQRLEAFFGQGTRLTVV.

This clonotype has more than one count but fewer than ten. V gene TRBV28 combines with J gene TRBJ1-5; D remains unclear. Trimming removed 2 bases at V and 0 bases at J, with 11 bases between. The CDR3 has 16 amino acids. Germline-derived CDR1 and CDR2 are MDHEN and SYDVKM. The chain's CDR3 is CASSLLRTYSNQPQHF. Here the CDR3 DNA reads TGTGCCAGCAGTTTACTCAGGACCTATAGCAATCAGCCCCAGCATTTT. The whole variable domain, filled in from reference TRBV28 and TRBJ1-5, reads DVKVTQSSRYLVKRTGEKVFLECVQDMDHENMFWYRQDPGLGLRLIYFSYDVKMKEKGDIPEGYSVSREKKERFSLILESASTNQTSMYLCASSLLRTYSNQPQHFGDGTRLSIL.

This clonotype was seen a handful of times. This chain connects TRBV10-3 to TRBJ2-2, with unresolved D. The CDR3 spans 11 residues. The V gene's germline CDR1 is ENHRY and CDR2 SYGVKD. V lost 3 bases and J lost 8, with 4 bases in between. The DNA of the CDR3 is TGTGCCATCAGTGAAACTGGGGAGCTGTTTTTT. This sequence encodes CAISETGELFF.

In its sample, this clonotype was seen many times. This chain uses TRBV12-3 or TRBV12-4 with TRBJ1-1; 7 bases match TRBD1. The CDR3 has 15 amino acids. V gave up 0 bases and J gave up 5 bases; unmatched junction bases: 6. The CDR3 DNA reads TGTGCCAGCAGTTTAGCACAGGGGATGGGTACTGAAGCTTTCTTT. Amino acids: CASSLAQGMGTEAFF.

The chain is built from TRBV6-1 and TRBJ2-2; 8 bases line up with TRBD2. Germline CDR1 reads MNHNS; CDR2 reads SASEGT. Losses at the gene ends were 7 bases for V and 4 bases for J; bases not matched to a gene: 5. The CDR3 runs 14 residues. CDR3 protein: CASNWLAGTGELFF. The CDR3 bases are TGTGCCAGCAATTGGCTAGCGGGCACCGGGGAGCTGTTTTTT.

The V gene is TRBV18, the J gene TRBJ2-1, with D uncertain. The CDR3 totals 11 residues. Germline values: CDR1 KGHSH, CDR2 LQKENI. V lost 6 bases and J 8 bases, leaving 8 bases between the germline ends. CDR3 sequence: CASSSKYEQFF. The CDR3 nucleotides read TGTGCCAGCTCCTCTAAGTATGAGCAGTTCTTC.

This CDR3 is CASSPGQGGSETQYF. The CDR3, as DNA: TGTGCCAGCAGTCCTGGACAGGGAGGATCAGAGACCCAGTACTTC. This chain links TRBV28 with TRBJ2-5; 8 bases match TRBD1. The CDR3 contains 15 residues. Germline trimming cut 5 bases from V and 4 bases from J; bases unmatched to any gene: 9. CDR1 is MDHEN, CDR2 SYDVKM, per germline.

The genes are TRBV2 and TRBJ1-1; D perhaps matches TRBD1 (5 bases). The CDR3 has 17 residues. Per germline, CDR1 SNHLY and CDR2 FYNNEI. The germline V and J ends were trimmed by 5 bases and 5 bases, with 24 bases remaining between them. The CDR3 bases are TGTGCCAGCAGTCCCACCCTCAGGGCCCGGGGGGGAACTGAAGCTTTCTTT. It yields the protein CASSPTLRARGGTEAFF.

J is TRBJ1-1 and V is TRBV12-3 or TRBV12-4; D is ambiguous. Trimming removed 6 bases from V and 6 bases from J, with 26 bases in between. The CDR3 is 17 residues long. In nucleotides, the CDR3 is TGTGCCAGCAGACCAGCCAGTGTTTGGAGTTATGGGGCTGAAGCTTTCTTT. As protein: CASRPASVWSYGAEAFF.

There are a few counts of this clonotype. The chain uses TRBV6-1 and TRBJ2-5; the D gene is possibly TRBD2 (6 bases). Trimming took 4 bases from V and 7 from J, leaving 13 bases between them. CDR3 length equals 13 residues. Looked up from germline, CDR1 is MNHNS and CDR2 is SASEGT. CDR3: CASSGTGAGTQYF. CDR3 nucleotides: TGTGCCAGCAGTGGAACGGGAGCGGGGACCCAGTACTTC.

This clonotype was picked up a small number of times. V and J are TRBV5-5 and TRBJ2-4; D remains unclear. The CDR3 runs 15 residues. The germline V and J ends were trimmed by 1 base and 6 bases, with 14 bases remaining between them. Germline V gives CDR1 SGHKS, CDR2 YYEKEE (reference sequence). CDR3 sequence reads: CASSLSAVVRNIQYF. CDR3 nucleotides: TGTGCCAGCAGCTTGTCGGCGGTAGTGAGAAACATTCAGTACTTC.

The V and J genes are TRBV5-1 and TRBJ1-4; weak D call: TRBD1 (6 bases). V lost 4 bases and J 0 bases, leaving 16 bases between the germline ends. The CDR3 has 17 amino acids. Germline-derived CDR1 and CDR2 are SGHRS and YFSETQ. This chain's CDR3 is CASSPEAGAATNEKLFF. The CDR3, as DNA: TGCGCCAGCAGCCCGGAGGCGGGGGCCGCAACTAATGAAAAACTGTTTTTT.

V is TRBV9 and J is TRBJ2-1; TRBD2 agrees at 8 bases. The V gene end was trimmed by 6 bases and the J gene end by 8 bases; junction bases not matched to a gene: 10. Germline V lookup: CDR1 SGDLS, CDR2 YYNGEE. The CDR3 is 14 amino acids. The CDR3 is CASNTGTSNYEQFF. The CDR3 DNA reads TGTGCCAGCAACACCGGGACTAGTAACTATGAGCAGTTCTTC.

The chain uses TRBV6-1 and TRBJ1-1, with TRBD1 matching 9 bases. Germline CDR1 MNHNS, CDR2 SASEGT. With V trimmed by 5 bases and J by 2 bases, 6 bases remained unmatched. The CDR3 length is 15 residues. The CDR3 DNA is TGTGCCAGCAGTAGGACAGGGGTACTAAACACTGAAGCTTTCTTT. Encoded protein: CASSRTGVLNTEAFF.

J is TRBJ1-2 and V is TRBV27; D is undetermined. In germline, CDR1 is MNHEY, CDR2 SMNVEV (reference sequence). Trimming pared 6 bases from V and 6 bases from J, leaving 20 bases between. The CDR3 is 15 residues long. CDR3 in amino acids: CASSEKDGLFDGYTF. The DNA for the CDR3 is TGTGCCAGCAGCGAGAAAGACGGACTTTTTGATGGCTACACCTTC.

This clonotype was seen more than once but under ten times. The chain has TRBV20-1 and TRBJ2-2; tentative D call: TRBD1 (5 bases). The CDR3 loop spans 15 amino acids. The V end lost 0 bases, the J end lost 2 bases, and 10 bases lay between the germline ends. Germline V gives CDR1 DFQATT, CDR2 SNEGSKA (reference sequence). The CDR3 loop is CSARDGAINTGELFF. The CDR3 coding sequence is TGCAGTGCTAGAGATGGGGCCATAAACACCGGGGAGCTGTTTTTT.